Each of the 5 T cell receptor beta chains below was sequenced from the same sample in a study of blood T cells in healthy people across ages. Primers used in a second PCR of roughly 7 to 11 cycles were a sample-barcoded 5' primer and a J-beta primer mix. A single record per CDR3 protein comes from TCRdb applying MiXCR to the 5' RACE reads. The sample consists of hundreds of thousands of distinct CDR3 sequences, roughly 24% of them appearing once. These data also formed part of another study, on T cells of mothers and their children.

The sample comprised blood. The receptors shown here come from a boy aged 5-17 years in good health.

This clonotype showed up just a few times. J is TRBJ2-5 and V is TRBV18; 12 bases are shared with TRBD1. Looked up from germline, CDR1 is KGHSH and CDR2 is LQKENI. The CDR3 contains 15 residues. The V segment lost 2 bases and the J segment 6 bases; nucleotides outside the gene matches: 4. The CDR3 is CASSPGTGGRKTQYF. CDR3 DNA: TGTGCCAGCTCACCAGGGACAGGGGGCAGGAAGACCCAGTACTTC.

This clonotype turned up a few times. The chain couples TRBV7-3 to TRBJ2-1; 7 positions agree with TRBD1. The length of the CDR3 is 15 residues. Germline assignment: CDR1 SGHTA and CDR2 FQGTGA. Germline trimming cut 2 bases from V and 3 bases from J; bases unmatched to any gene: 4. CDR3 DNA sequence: TGTGCCAGCAGCTTAGAAGGGGGCTTCTACAATGAGCAGTTCTTC. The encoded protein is CASSLEGGFYNEQFF.

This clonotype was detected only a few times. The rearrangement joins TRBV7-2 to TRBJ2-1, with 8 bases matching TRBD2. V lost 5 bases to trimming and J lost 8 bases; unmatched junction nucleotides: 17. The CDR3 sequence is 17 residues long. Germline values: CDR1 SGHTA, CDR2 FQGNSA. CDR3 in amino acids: CASSAGTAGAPMYEQFF. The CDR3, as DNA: TGTGCCAGCAGCGCGGGAACAGCGGGGGCCCCAATGTATGAGCAGTTCTTC.

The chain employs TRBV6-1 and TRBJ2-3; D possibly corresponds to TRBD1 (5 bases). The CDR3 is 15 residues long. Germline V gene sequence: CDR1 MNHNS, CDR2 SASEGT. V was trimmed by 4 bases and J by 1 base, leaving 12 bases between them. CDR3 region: CASSGQSSGTDTQYF. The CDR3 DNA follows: TGTGCCAGCAGTGGACAGTCTTCGGGCACAGATACGCAGTATTTT.

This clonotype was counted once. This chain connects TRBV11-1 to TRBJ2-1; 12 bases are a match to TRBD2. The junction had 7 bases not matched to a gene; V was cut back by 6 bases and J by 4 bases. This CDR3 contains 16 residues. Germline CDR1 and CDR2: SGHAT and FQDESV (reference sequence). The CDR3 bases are TGTGCCAGCAGACGAAGACTAGCGGGGGATTACAATGAGCAGTTCTTC. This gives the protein CASRRRLAGDYNEQFF.